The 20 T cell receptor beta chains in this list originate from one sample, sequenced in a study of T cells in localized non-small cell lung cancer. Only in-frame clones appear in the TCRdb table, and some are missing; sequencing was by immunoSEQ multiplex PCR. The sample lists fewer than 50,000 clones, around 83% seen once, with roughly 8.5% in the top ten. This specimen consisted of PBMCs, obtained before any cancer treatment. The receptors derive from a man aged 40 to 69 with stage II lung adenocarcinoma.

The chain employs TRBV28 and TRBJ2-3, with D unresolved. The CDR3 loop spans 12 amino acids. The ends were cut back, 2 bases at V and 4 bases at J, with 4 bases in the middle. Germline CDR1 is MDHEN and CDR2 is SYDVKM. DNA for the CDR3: TGTGCCAGCAGTTTAATCCCAGATACGCAGTATTTT. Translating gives CASSLIPDTQYF.

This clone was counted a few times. CDR3 sequence (DNA): TGCGCCAGCAGCCTGTCAGGATCGAACACTGAAGCTTTCTTT. Translation: CASSLSGSNTEAFF. The genes are TRBV4-1 and TRBJ1-1; no reliable D call. V gave up 4 bases and J gave up 1 base, with 10 bases separating them. CDR1 MGHRA and CDR2 YSYEKL come from the germline V gene. The CDR3 has 14 residues.

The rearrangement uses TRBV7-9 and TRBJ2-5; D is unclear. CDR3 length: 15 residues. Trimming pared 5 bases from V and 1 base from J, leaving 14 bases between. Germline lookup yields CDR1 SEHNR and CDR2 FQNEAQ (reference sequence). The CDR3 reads CASSPPFELQETQYF. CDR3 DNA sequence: TGTGCCAGCAGCCCCCCATTCGAGCTCCAAGAGACCCAGTACTTC. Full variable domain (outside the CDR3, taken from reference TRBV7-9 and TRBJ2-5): DTGVSQNPRHKITKRGQNVTFRCDPISEHNRLYWYRQTLGQGPEFLTYFQNEAQLEKSRLLSDRFSAERPKGSFSTLEIQRTEQGDSAMYLCASSPPFELQETQYFGPGTRLLVL.

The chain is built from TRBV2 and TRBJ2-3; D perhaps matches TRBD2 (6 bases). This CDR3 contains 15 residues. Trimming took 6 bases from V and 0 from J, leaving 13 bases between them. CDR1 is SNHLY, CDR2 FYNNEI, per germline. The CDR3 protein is CASRRLVASTDTQYF. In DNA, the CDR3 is TGTGCCAGCAGACGACTAGTTGCTAGCACAGATACGCAGTATTTT.

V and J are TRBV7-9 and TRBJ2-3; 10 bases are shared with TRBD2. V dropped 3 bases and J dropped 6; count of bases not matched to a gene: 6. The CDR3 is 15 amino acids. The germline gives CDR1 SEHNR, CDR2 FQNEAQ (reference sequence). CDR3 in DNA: TGTGCCAGCAGCTTCACTAGCGGGAATCATGATACGCAGTATTTT. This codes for CASSFTSGNHDTQYF.

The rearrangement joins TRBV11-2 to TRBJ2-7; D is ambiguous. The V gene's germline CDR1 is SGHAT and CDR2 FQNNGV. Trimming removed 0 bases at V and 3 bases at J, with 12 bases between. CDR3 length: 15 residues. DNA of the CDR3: TGTGCCAGCAGCTTAGATCCTTGGGATGTCTACGAGCAGTACTTC. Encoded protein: CASSLDPWDVYEQYF. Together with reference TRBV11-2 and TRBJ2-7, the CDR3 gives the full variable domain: EAGVAQSPRYKIIEKRQSVAFWCNPISGHATLYWYQQILGQGPKLLIQFQNNGVVDDSQLPKDRFSAERLKGVDSTLKIQPAKLEDSAVYLCASSLDPWDVYEQYFGPGTRLTVT.

For the CDR3, the DNA is TGTGCCAGCAGGTCGCTCGGGACAGACTCCTACGAGCAGTACTTC. Encoded protein: CASRSLGTDSYEQYF. This chain connects TRBV6-1 to TRBJ2-7, with 7 bases lining up with TRBD1. The germline CDR1 and CDR2 sequences are MNHNS and SASEGT. After removal of 6 bases from V and 0 bases from J, the junction contained 8 bases not matched to a gene. The length of the CDR3 is 15 residues.

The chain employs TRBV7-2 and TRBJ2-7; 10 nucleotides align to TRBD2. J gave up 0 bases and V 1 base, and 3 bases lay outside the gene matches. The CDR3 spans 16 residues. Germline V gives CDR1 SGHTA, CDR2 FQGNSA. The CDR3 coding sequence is TGTGCCAGCAGCTTAGGACTAGCGGGTCCCTCCTACGAGCAGTACTTC. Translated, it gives CASSLGLAGPSYEQYF.

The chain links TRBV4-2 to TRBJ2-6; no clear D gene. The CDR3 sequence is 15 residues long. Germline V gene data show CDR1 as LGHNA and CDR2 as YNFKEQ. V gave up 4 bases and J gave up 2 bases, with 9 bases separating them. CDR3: CASSRKGAGANVLTF. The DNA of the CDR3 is TGTGCCAGCAGCCGCAAGGGTGCTGGGGCCAACGTCCTGACTTTC.

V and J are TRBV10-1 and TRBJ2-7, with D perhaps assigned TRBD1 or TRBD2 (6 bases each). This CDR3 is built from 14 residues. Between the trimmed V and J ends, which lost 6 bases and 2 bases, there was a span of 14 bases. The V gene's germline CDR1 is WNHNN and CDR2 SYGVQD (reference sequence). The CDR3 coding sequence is TGCGCCAGCAGCCCCAGAGGGGGGACCTACGAGCAGTACTTC. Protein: CASSPRGGTYEQYF.

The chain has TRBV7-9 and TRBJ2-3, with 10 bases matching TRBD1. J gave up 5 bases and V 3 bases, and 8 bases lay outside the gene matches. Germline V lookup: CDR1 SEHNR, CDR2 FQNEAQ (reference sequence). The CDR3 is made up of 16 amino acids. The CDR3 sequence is CASSFFGGQGVDTQYF. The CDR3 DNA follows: TGTGCCAGCAGCTTTTTTGGTGGACAGGGGGTAGATACGCAGTATTTT.

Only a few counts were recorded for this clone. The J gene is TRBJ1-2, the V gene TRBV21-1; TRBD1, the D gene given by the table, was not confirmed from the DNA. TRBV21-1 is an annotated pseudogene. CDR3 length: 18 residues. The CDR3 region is CASSKAHPTGGEDYGYTF. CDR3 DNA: TGTGCCAGCAGCAAAGCGCATCCGACAGGGGGCGAAGACTATGGCTACACCTTC.

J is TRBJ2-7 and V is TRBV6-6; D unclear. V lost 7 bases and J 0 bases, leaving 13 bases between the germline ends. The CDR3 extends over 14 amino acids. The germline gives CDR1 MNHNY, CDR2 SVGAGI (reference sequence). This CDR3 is CASTPGRASYEQYF. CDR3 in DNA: TGTGCCAGCACCCCCGGACGGGCCTCCTACGAGCAGTACTTC.

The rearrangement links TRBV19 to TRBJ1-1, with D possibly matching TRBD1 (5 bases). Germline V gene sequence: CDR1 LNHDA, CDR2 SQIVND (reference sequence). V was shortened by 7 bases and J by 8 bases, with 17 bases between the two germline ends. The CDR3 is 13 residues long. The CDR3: CASNSRGGGEAFF. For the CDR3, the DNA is TGTGCCAGTAACTCACGGGGCGGTGGAGAAGCTTTCTTT.

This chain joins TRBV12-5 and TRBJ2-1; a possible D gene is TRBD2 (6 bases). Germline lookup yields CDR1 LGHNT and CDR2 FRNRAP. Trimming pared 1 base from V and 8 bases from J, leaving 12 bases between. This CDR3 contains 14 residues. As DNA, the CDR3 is TGTGCTAGTGGTTTGGACGAAGCGGGCGATGAGCAGTTCTTC. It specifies CASGLDEAGDEQFF.

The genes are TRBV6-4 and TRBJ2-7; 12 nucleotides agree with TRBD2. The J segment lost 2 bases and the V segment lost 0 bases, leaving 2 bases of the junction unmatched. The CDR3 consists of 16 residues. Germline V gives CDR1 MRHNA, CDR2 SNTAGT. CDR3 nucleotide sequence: TGTGCCAGCAGTGACTCATCTAGCGGGGGGGCCTACGAGCAGTACTTC. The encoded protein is CASSDSSSGGAYEQYF.

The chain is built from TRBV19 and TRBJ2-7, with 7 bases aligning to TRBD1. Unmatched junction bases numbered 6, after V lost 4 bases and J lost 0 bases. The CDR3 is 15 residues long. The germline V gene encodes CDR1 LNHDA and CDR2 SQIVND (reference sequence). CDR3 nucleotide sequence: TGTGCCAGTAGTAGCAGGGACAGTTTCTCCTACGAGCAGTACTTC. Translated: CASSSRDSFSYEQYF.

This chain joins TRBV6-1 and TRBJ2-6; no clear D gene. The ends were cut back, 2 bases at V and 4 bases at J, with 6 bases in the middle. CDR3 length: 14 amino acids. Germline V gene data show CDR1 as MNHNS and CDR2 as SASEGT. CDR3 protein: CASSELSGANVLTF. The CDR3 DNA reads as TGTGCCAGCAGTGAACTATCCGGGGCCAACGTCCTGACTTTC.

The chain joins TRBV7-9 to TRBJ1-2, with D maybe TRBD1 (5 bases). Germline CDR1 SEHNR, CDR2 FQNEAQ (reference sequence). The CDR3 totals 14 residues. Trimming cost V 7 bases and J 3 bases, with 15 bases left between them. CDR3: CASISGESDYGYTF. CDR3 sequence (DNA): TGTGCCAGCATCTCGGGGGAGTCTGACTATGGCTACACCTTC.

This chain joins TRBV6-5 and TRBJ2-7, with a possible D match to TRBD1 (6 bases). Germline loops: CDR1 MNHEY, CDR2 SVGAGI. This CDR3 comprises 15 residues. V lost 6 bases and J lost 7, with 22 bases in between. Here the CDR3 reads CASSPQGQEAQEQYF. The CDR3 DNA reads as TGTGCCAGCAGCCCCCAGGGGCAGGAGGCGCAAGAGCAGTACTTC.